The 29 T cell receptor beta chains below come from one sample, sequenced in a study of T cells in Graves' hyperthyroidism and ophthalmopathy. The TCR beta CDR3 regions underwent amplification using RNA transcripts as the source. A first-round RT-PCR of the TCR CDR3 used the HTBI primer set. From the multiplex PCR reads, TCRdb called clonotypes with MiXCR, one entry per CDR3 protein. In the table there are about 250,000 distinct CDR3 sequences, around 22% of which are singletons. Specimen: blood. All receptors derive from a young man with Graves' ophthalmopathy.

This chain links TRBV12-3 or TRBV12-4 with TRBJ2-1; D is uncertain. The CDR3 has 12 residues. V was trimmed by 8 bases and J by 6 bases, leaving 11 bases between them. The DNA of the CDR3 is TGTGCCAGCGCCCGGACCGCCAATGAGCAGTTCTTC. Protein product: CASARTANEQFF.

V and J are TRBV5-1 and TRBJ1-2, with 7 bases aligning to TRBD1. The CDR3 contains 15 residues. The V and J ends lost 3 bases and 2 bases, in that order; junction bases with no gene match: 7. Germline loops: CDR1 SGHRS, CDR2 YFSETQ. DNA for the CDR3: TGCGCCAGCAGCTCGACAGGGATCGCAAACTATGGCTACACCTTC. Translated, it gives CASSSTGIANYGYTF.

In this sample, this clonotype turned up a few times. The chain uses TRBV7-3 and TRBJ2-7, with TRBD2 as a possible D gene (5 bases). Germline V gene data show CDR1 as SGHTA and CDR2 as FQGTGA. V gave up 4 bases and J gave up 1 base, with 17 bases separating them. The CDR3 is made up of 16 amino acids. The CDR3 protein is CASSSNPAAESYEQYF. CDR3 coding DNA: TGTGCCAGCAGCTCCAACCCGGCAGCGGAGTCCTACGAGCAGTACTTC. Looking up the rest from reference TRBV7-3 and TRBJ2-7 gives the full variable domain: GAGVSQTPSNKVTEKGKYVELRCDPISGHTALYWYRQSLGQGPEFLIYFQGTGAADDSGLPNDRFFAVRPEGSVSTLKIQRTERGDSAVYLCASSSNPAAESYEQYFGPGTRLTVT.

In its sample, this clonotype was seen many times. The rearrangement joins TRBV2 to TRBJ1-5; D unresolved. CDR1 is SNHLY, CDR2 FYNNEI, per germline. The CDR3 is 12 amino acids. The V end lost 8 bases, the J end lost 4 bases, and 9 bases lay between the germline ends. The CDR3: CASGRVNQPQHF. The CDR3, as DNA: TGTGCCAGCGGGCGGGTGAATCAGCCCCAGCATTTT.

This clonotype was recorded many times. The chain combines TRBV10-2 with TRBJ2-7; D gene uncertain. From germline, CDR1 is WSHSY and CDR2 SAAADI. The CDR3 spans 14 residues. Trimming stripped 3 bases from V and 9 bases from J, with 18 bases between. DNA for the CDR3: TGCGCCAGCAGTGATCGTGGCAGATTAATGGGGCAGTACTTC. This sequence encodes CASSDRGRLMGQYF.

The chain uses TRBV5-1 and TRBJ2-5; perhaps D is TRBD1 or TRBD2 (5 bases each). CDR3 length: 11 residues. CDR1 SGHRS and CDR2 YFSETQ come from the germline V gene. Trimming removed 6 bases from V and 5 bases from J, with 8 bases in between. CDR3 coding DNA: TGCGCCAGCACCGGGGACGAGACCCAGTACTTC. Its protein product is CASTGDETQYF. The entire variable domain, with the rest obtained from reference TRBV5-1 and TRBJ2-5, is as follows: KAGVTQTPRYLIKTRGQQVTLSCSPISGHRSVSWYQQTPGQGLQFLFEYFSETQRNKGNFPGRFSGRQFSNSRSEMNVSTLELGDSALYLCASTGDETQYFGPGTRLLVL.

This clonotype was detected ten times or more. The chain links TRBV11-1 to TRBJ1-4; D might be TRBD1 (6 bases). CDR1 and CDR2 from the germline V gene are SGHAT and FQDESV (reference sequence). CDR3 length: 16 amino acids. Trimming left V 4 bases short and J 1 base short, with 13 bases between. The CDR3 region is CASSYNPTGTNEKLFF. CDR3 coding DNA: TGTGCCAGCAGCTACAACCCGACAGGAACTAATGAAAAACTGTTTTTT.

This rearrangement joins TRBV7-2 to TRBJ2-2, with D uncertain. Trimming stripped 8 bases from V and 4 bases from J, with 11 bases between. Germline V CDR1 and CDR2: SGHTA, FQGNSA. The CDR3 is 13 amino acids. The CDR3 here is CASSHKGTGELFF. The CDR3 DNA follows: TGTGCCAGCTCCCACAAGGGCACCGGGGAGCTGTTTTTT.

This clonotype was recorded at least ten times. The CDR3 sequence is CASSSGQNNEQFF. DNA of the CDR3: TGTGCCAGCAGCTCGGGACAGAACAATGAGCAGTTCTTC. The chain uses TRBV7-6 and TRBJ2-1; 7 nucleotides align to TRBD1. The CDR3 has 13 residues. J gave up 5 bases and V 4 bases, and 2 bases lay outside the gene matches. Germline CDR1 and CDR2: SGHVS and FNYEAQ.

This clonotype was seen ten or more times. This chain links TRBV5-5 with TRBJ2-7; D is unclear. Trimming left V 2 bases short and J 3 bases short, with 12 bases between. CDR3 size: 14 residues. Germline CDR1 is SGHKS and CDR2 is YYEKEE (reference sequence). The CDR3 sequence: CASSFALAFYEQYF. The CDR3 DNA follows: TGTGCCAGCAGCTTTGCTCTGGCCTTCTACGAGCAGTACTTC.

At least ten counts were recorded for this clonotype. V is TRBV28 and J is TRBJ1-5, with TRBD1 as a possible D gene (5 bases). Trimming left V 3 bases short and J 2 bases short, with 11 bases between. The germline CDR1 and CDR2 sequences are MDHEN and SYDVKM. CDR3 size: 15 residues. This CDR3 reads CASSLQGARNQPQHF. CDR3 nucleotides: TGTGCCAGCAGTTTGCAGGGCGCTCGCAATCAGCCCCAGCATTTT.

Comments on this clonotype: A much larger clone differs from this one at a single base, so this may be a read error. The V and J genes are TRBV5-1 and TRBJ2-1; the match to TRBD2 covers 9 bases. Germline loops: CDR1 SGHRS, CDR2 YFSETQ. Trimming removed 0 bases from V and 8 bases from J; junction bases left unmatched: 6. The CDR3 sequence is 15 residues long. This chain's CDR3 is CASSLGAVAGDEQFF. The CDR3 bases are TGCGCCAGCAGCTTGGGAGCGGTAGCGGGAGATGAGCAGTTCTTC.

The chain employs TRBV6-1 and TRBJ1-5; tentative D call: TRBD1 (6 bases). V was clipped by 4 bases and J by 7 bases, with 14 bases between them. CDR3 length: 14 amino acids. Germline loops: CDR1 MNHNS, CDR2 SASEGT. This chain's CDR3 is CASSVQGNIQPQHF. The CDR3 region has the DNA TGTGCCAGCAGTGTACAGGGTAACATCCAGCCCCAGCATTTT.

This clonotype was counted a single time. A much larger clone lies a single base off, so this may be a read error. The J gene is TRBJ2-7, the V gene TRBV28, with D possibly being TRBD1 (6 bases). CDR1 is MDHEN, CDR2 SYDVKM, per germline. The CDR3 totals 15 residues. The CDR3 is CVSRNPGVTPYEQYF. For the CDR3, the DNA is TGTGTCAGCAGAAATCCAGGGGTAACCCCCTACGAGCAGTACTTC.

This clonotype was seen repeatedly, ten times or more. The genes are TRBV5-1 and TRBJ2-1, with 10 nucleotides matching TRBD1. The germline V gene encodes CDR1 SGHRS and CDR2 YFSETQ. V shed 5 bases and J 1 base; nucleotides not matched to a gene: 3. The length of the CDR3 is 15 residues. As DNA, the CDR3 is TGCGCCAGCAGGCGGGGACAGGGGTCCTACAATGAGCAGTTCTTC. This encodes CASRRGQGSYNEQFF.

The chain uses TRBV6-5 and TRBJ1-1; weak D call: TRBD1 (6 bases). Germline CDR1 and CDR2: MNHEY and SVGAGI. V lost 1 base and J 1 base, leaving 10 bases between the germline ends. The CDR3 contains 15 residues. The CDR3 DNA reads TGTGCCAGCAGTTACTTACAGGGTCGGAACACTGAAGCTTTCTTT. This encodes CASSYLQGRNTEAFF.

The V gene is TRBV6-1, the J gene TRBJ2-7, with 15 bases aligning to TRBD2. The V gene's germline CDR1 is MNHNS and CDR2 SASEGT. This CDR3 is 16 amino acids long. V gave up 5 bases and J gave up 4 bases; unmatched junction bases: 6. The chain's CDR3 is CASSSGLAGGPYEQYF. CDR3 DNA: TGTGCCAGCAGTTCCGGACTAGCGGGAGGGCCGTACGAGCAGTACTTC.

The chain carries TRBV19 and TRBJ2-1; 9 bases match TRBD2. CDR3 length: 17 amino acids. V was pared by 4 bases and J by 4 bases, with 11 bases of the junction left unmatched. Looked up from germline, CDR1 is LNHDA and CDR2 is SQIVND (reference sequence). The CDR3: CASSTLPGLAAYNEQFF. The CDR3 nucleotides are TGTGCCAGTAGTACCCTTCCGGGACTAGCAGCATACAATGAGCAGTTCTTC.

The chain joins TRBV5-4 to TRBJ1-1; D gene ambiguous. The CDR3 runs to 14 residues. The V gene's germline CDR1 is SGHNT and CDR2 YYREEE (reference sequence). Deletions cut 1 base from V and 1 base from J, with 8 bases between. Here the CDR3 DNA reads TGTGCCAGCAGCTTGATTCGGGGGAACACTGAAGCTTTCTTT. Its protein is CASSLIRGNTEAFF.

In this sample, this clonotype turned up a few times. J is TRBJ2-1 and V is TRBV20-1; D may be TRBD1 (5 bases). This CDR3 region has 15 residues. Germline V CDR1 and CDR2: DFQATT, SNEGSKA (reference sequence). The V end was cut by 1 base, the J end by 4 bases, with 14 bases between. This CDR3 reads CSARGFRVRYNEQFF. The DNA of the CDR3 is TGCAGTGCTAGAGGCTTCAGGGTGCGGTACAATGAGCAGTTCTTC.

Many counts were recorded for this clonotype. This chain connects TRBV28 to TRBJ2-7, with D hard to call. CDR3 size: 15 residues. Trimming removed 6 bases at V and 0 bases at J, with 15 bases between. Germline assignment: CDR1 MDHEN and CDR2 SYDVKM. Here the CDR3 DNA reads TGTGCCAGCAGGGGTTGGACGAGAAGCTCCTACGAGCAGTACTTC. Its translation: CASRGWTRSSYEQYF.

This clonotype has more than one count but fewer than ten. The gene calls are TRBV12-5 and TRBJ2-5; possible D gene TRBD2, 6 bases. With 8 bases removed from V and 0 bases from J, the gap between germline ends came to 13 bases. The V gene's germline CDR1 is LGHNT and CDR2 FRNRAP. The CDR3 length is 14 residues. In nucleotides, the CDR3 is TGTGCTAGTTCGGGAGAAGAATACCAAGAGACCCAGTACTTC. As protein: CASSGEEYQETQYF.

In its sample, this clonotype was seen a few times. The V call is TRBV19, the J call TRBJ1-2, with D perhaps TRBD1 (6 bases). The length of the CDR3 is 16 residues. Germline CDR1 LNHDA, CDR2 SQIVND (reference sequence). Trimming removed 4 bases from V and 4 bases from J, with 19 bases in between. CDR3 DNA sequence: TGTGCCAGTAGTACAACAGGGTCAGGAAAATCCTATGGCTACACCTTC. As protein: CASSTTGSGKSYGYTF.

This clonotype was detected a few times. CDR3 in DNA: TGTGCCAGCTCATCTGCAGGTACCAAAAACATTCAGTACTTC. Translation gives CASSSAGTKNIQYF. The genes are TRBV18 and TRBJ2-4, with D unclear. In germline, CDR1 is KGHSH, CDR2 LQKENI. The CDR3 extends over 14 amino acids. V lost 5 bases and J lost 2, with 10 bases in between. Combining the CDR3 with reference TRBV18 and TRBJ2-4 gives the whole variable domain NAGVMQNPRHLVRRRGQEARLRCSPMKGHSHVYWYRQLPEEGLKFMVYLQKENIIDESGMPKERFSAEFPKEGPSILRIQQVVRGDSAAYFCASSSAGTKNIQYFGAGTRLSVL.

V and J are TRBV28 and TRBJ2-2; TRBD2 is a possible D gene (5 bases). V was trimmed by 8 bases and J by 6 bases, leaving 16 bases between them. Germline V lookup: CDR1 MDHEN, CDR2 SYDVKM. This CDR3 contains 14 residues. CDR3: CASVMREMAGELFF. The CDR3 DNA is TGTGCCAGCGTGATGAGGGAGATGGCCGGGGAGCTGTTTTTT.

The chain employs TRBV5-1 and TRBJ2-1; TRBD1 agrees at 8 bases. The J segment lost 9 bases and the V segment lost 4 bases, leaving 12 bases of the junction unmatched. This CDR3 region has 15 residues. Germline V gives CDR1 SGHRS, CDR2 YFSETQ. The CDR3 region has the DNA TGCGCCAGCAGCAAAGAGGGACAGGCGTTTAGTGAGCAGTTCTTC. Its translation: CASSKEGQAFSEQFF.

This clonotype showed up just a few times. The rearrangement uses TRBV6-2 or TRBV6-3 and TRBJ1-1; 10 positions match TRBD1. This CDR3 has 15 amino acids. The V gene's germline CDR1 is MNHEY and CDR2 SVGEGT. V dropped 5 bases and J dropped 4; count of bases not matched to a gene: 7. The CDR3: CASSPGGTGVTEAFF. In DNA, the CDR3 is TGTGCCAGCAGTCCAGGGGGGACAGGGGTCACTGAAGCTTTCTTT.

This chain links TRBV2 with TRBJ1-3; D remains ambiguous. CDR3 length: 14 amino acids. V lost 5 bases and J 4 bases, leaving 12 bases between the germline ends. Germline-derived CDR1 and CDR2 are SNHLY and FYNNEI. CDR3 sequence: CASSYTGEGNTIYF. Written as DNA, the CDR3 is TGTGCCAGCAGTTACACCGGGGAGGGAAACACCATATATTTT.

The rearrangement uses TRBV9 and TRBJ2-7, with 9 positions matching TRBD2. The ends lost 1 base at V and 2 bases at J; junction bases unmatched: 1. In germline, CDR1 is SGDLS, CDR2 YYNGEE. The CDR3 sequence is 14 residues long. The CDR3 here is CASSVSGGTYEQYF. CDR3 nucleotide sequence: TGTGCCAGCAGCGTAAGCGGGGGGACCTACGAGCAGTACTTC. Complete variable domain (other parts from reference TRBV9 and TRBJ2-7): DSGVTQTPKHLITATGQRVTLRCSPRSGDLSVYWYQQSLDQGLQFLIQYYNGEERAKGNILERFSAQQFPDLHSELNLSSLELGDSALYFCASSVSGGTYEQYFGPGTRLTVT.